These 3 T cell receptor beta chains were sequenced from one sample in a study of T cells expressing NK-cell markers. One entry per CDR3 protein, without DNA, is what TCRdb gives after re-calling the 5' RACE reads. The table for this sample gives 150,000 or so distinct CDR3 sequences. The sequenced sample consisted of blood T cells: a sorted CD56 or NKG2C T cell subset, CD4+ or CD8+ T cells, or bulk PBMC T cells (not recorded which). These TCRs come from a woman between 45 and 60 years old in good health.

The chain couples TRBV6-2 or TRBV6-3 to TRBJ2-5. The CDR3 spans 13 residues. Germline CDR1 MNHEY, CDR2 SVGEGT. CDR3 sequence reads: CASSYSTHETQYF.

CDR3 region: CAWSFLAGGTNTGELFF. The J gene is TRBJ2-2, the V gene TRBV30; absent DNA, TCRdb's TRBD2 call cannot be checked. CDR1 and CDR2 (germline): GTSNPN, SVGIG (reference sequence). CDR3 length equals 17 residues. The complete variable domain, with remaining parts taken from reference TRBV30 and TRBJ2-2, reads SQTIHQWPATLVQPVGSPLSLECTVEGTSNPNLYWYRQAAGRGLQLLFYSVGIGQISSEVPQNLSASRPQDRQFILSSKKLLLSDSGFYLCAWSFLAGGTNTGELFFGEGSRLTVL.

The CDR3 sequence is CASSEYRGQPQHF. V usage is TRBV25-1 and J usage is TRBJ1-5; TCRdb indicates TRBD1, and absent DNA this call remains unverified. The germline V gene has CDR1 MGHDK and CDR2 SYGVNS. The CDR3 is 13 residues long.